Listed here is a single T cell receptor (beta chain). What it recognizes is unknown. The data were obtained in a study of T-cell memory formation after mild COVID-19. TCRdb re-analysed the 5' RACE reads in MiXCR, keeping a single row per CDR3 protein. In the table there are about 62,000 distinct CDR3 sequences, 9% to 9.5% of which are singletons. Germline V lookup: CDR1 LGHNA, CDR2 YNFKEQ. The V and J ends lost 2 bases and 5 bases respectively, with 11 bases between them. The CDR3 is 14 amino acids. Whole-study results and caveats: Cross-reactive memory appears to have joined, as suggested by some responding clones showing up in pre-infection memory. Clonal second-wave expansions that peaked on day 37 had unconfirmed SARS-CoV-2 specificity.

J is TRBJ2-3 and V is TRBV4-2, with D hard to call. The specimen sequenced was PBMCs or a T cell subset sorted from them (not recorded which). This clonotype was obtained from a man between 18 and 35 years old who had mild COVID-19 (a few samples of this study predate the infection). Cell type and time point are not known. The CDR3: CASSQSWQGDTQYF. DNA of the CDR3: TGTGCCAGCAGCCAAAGTTGGCAAGGAGATACGCAGTATTTT.